Given below is one T cell receptor beta chain in context. Its target is unknown. The sample contains more than one DNA sequence encoding this CDR3. Original processing notes: Junction-only immunoSEQ data arrived without quality scores, meaning filtering differed. The data were produced by immunoSEQ multiplex PCR, yet TCRdb's version contains in-frame clones alone and is incomplete. That table furnishes V, J and clone size, whereas the DNA furnished D and trimming. The table shows about 2 million clones, with about 95% occurring only once. The sample comes from a study of shared clonotypes between healthy human individuals. As defined, naive CD8 cells were CD45RO-negative and positively selected for CCR7, with terminally differentiated effector memory CD45RA+ cells excluded. Donors comprised only Caucasian adults living in Nashville, Tennessee. Study-level points and caveats: Shared clonotypes across all four donors exceeded non-shared ones in generation probability. Blood alone was sampled, and tissue repertoires likely differ.

V trimming: 6 bases; J trimming: 1 base; junction bases outside the gene matches: 2. The CDR3 covers 13 residues. CDR1 is MNHEY, CDR2 SVGAGI, per germline. The sequenced sample consisted of naive CD8+ T cells sorted from blood. The TCR comes from a man between 18 and 29 years old in good health. The V and J genes are TRBV6-5 and TRBJ2-7, with 8 bases identical to TRBD1. The CDR3 is CASRQGVSYEQYF. The CDR3 bases are TGTGCCAGCAGACAGGGGGTTTCCTACGAGCAGTACTTC.